The 19 T cell receptor beta chains below come from one sample, sequenced in a study of molecular identifiers for immune sequencing clone quantification. TCRdb fed the PCR reads into MiXCR, producing one record per CDR3 protein. The table lists about 10,000 distinct CDR3 sequences, 15% to 20% of them singletons, with 1.7% in the top ten. Sequencing was performed on naive CD8+ T cells from blood, with Jurkat cell RNA spiked in. Subset noted: FACS-sorted CD8+CD4-CCR7+CD45RA+ naive T cells. The source is a human donor in good health. Some libraries in this study had Jurkat cell RNA spiked in.

This clonotype was counted many times. Written as DNA, the CDR3 is TGTGCCAGCCTCAAAGGGCTAGCGGGGAACACCGGGGAGCTGTTTTTT. This gives the protein CASLKGLAGNTGELFF. This sequence joins TRBV27 and TRBJ2-2, with 8 bases fitting TRBD2. The CDR3 covers 16 residues. Per germline, CDR1 MNHEY and CDR2 SMNVEV (reference sequence). With 8 bases clipped from V and 1 base from J, the junction kept 9 bases outside the gene matches.

This clonotype came up many times. The chain links TRBV12-3 or TRBV12-4 to TRBJ2-1, with 8 positions matching TRBD2. The CDR3 spans 17 residues. With V trimmed by 3 bases and J by 1 base, 8 bases remained unmatched. Here the CDR3 reads CASSFSRGGGSYNEQFF. In DNA, the CDR3 is TGTGCCAGCAGTTTCTCCCGGGGGGGGGGGTCCTACAATGAGCAGTTCTTC.

This clonotype was seen at least ten times. The chain links TRBV19 to TRBJ2-2; perhaps TRBD2 as D (6 bases). V lost 8 bases and J lost 7, with 8 bases in between. The CDR3 runs 11 residues. The germline V gene encodes CDR1 LNHDA and CDR2 SQIVND (reference sequence). For the CDR3, the DNA is TGTGCCAGTCGAGCGGGCGGGGAGCTGTTTTTT. Encoded protein: CASRAGGELFF.

This clonotype was seen more than once but under ten times. A much larger clonotype is one base distant, so this may be a read error. The chain employs TRBV5-6 and TRBJ1-1; 7 positions match TRBD1. Germline CDR1 reads SGHDT; CDR2 reads YYEEEE. The CDR3 loop spans 16 amino acids. With V trimmed by 4 bases and J by 1 base, 10 bases remained unmatched. DNA for the CDR3: TGTGCCAGCAGCCTAGGACAGGTTTTGCGGAACACTGAAGCTTTCTTT. Residues: CASSLGQVLRNTEAFF.

Of note for this clonotype: A much larger clone sits a single nucleotide away, making a read error possible. The V call is TRBV5-6, the J call TRBJ2-7; D unclear. V was clipped by 1 base and J by 3 bases, with 11 bases between them. This CDR3 spans 14 amino acids. CDR1 SGHDT and CDR2 YYEEEE come from the germline V gene. The CDR3 coding sequence is TGTGCCAGCAGCTTGTACGACAACTTCTACGAGCAGTACTTC. Its translation is CASSLYDNFYEQYF.

In its sample, this clonotype was seen many times. The CDR3 protein is CASRLIAGGWKDTQYF. The CDR3 DNA reads TGTGCCAGCAGGCTAATAGCGGGAGGGTGGAAAGATACGCAGTATTTT. The chain employs TRBV11-2 and TRBJ2-3; 11 positions match TRBD2. The V gene's germline CDR1 is SGHAT and CDR2 FQNNGV. CDR3 length: 16 residues. V lost 6 bases to trimming and J lost 5 bases; unmatched junction nucleotides: 10.

Note on this clonotype: Here the CDR3 omits its conserved ending phenylalanine or tryptophan, so a read error is the likely source. The rearrangement links TRBV12-3 or TRBV12-4 to TRBJ2-2, with unresolved D. The CDR3 spans 12 residues. V was cut by 4 bases and J by 8 bases, with 8 bases left in between. This CDR3 reads CASSSTTGELFS. The DNA for the CDR3 is TGTGCCAGCAGTTCGACGACGGGGGAGCTGTTTTCT.

This clonotype was detected many times. The gene calls are TRBV5-1 and TRBJ2-4; possibly TRBD2 for D (6 bases). CDR3 length: 10 amino acids. Trimming left V 7 bases short and J 15 bases short, with 14 bases between. Germline V CDR1 and CDR2: SGHRS, YFSETQ. The CDR3 sequence is CASQLARGYF. The CDR3 nucleotides are TGCGCCAGCCAACTAGCCCGAGGGTACTTC.

A note on this clonotype: This may be a read error: a much more frequent sequence differs by one nucleotide. The chain recombines TRBV3-1 with TRBJ2-2; possibly TRBD2 for D (5 bases). This CDR3 contains 11 residues. Germline-derived CDR1 and CDR2 are LGHDT and YNNKEL (reference sequence). The chain's CDR3 is CASRSTGKLFF. Here the CDR3 DNA reads TGTGCCAGCAGGAGCACCGGGAAGCTGTTTTTT.

By its share, this clonotype is medium-sized (0.01 to 0.1%). This sequence joins TRBV6-6 and TRBJ1-5; TRBD1 matches 7 bases. Germline V lookup: CDR1 MNHNY, CDR2 SVGAGI (reference sequence). The CDR3 contains 15 residues. V shed 7 bases, J shed 3 bases, and the junction held 9 bases outside the gene matches. CDR3 sequence: CASNPSGQINQPQHF. The CDR3 DNA sequence: TGTGCCAGCAACCCTTCGGGACAGATCAATCAGCCCCAGCATTTT.

In the case of this clonotype: This sequence may be a read error, since a much larger clone differs from it by one base. The chain uses TRBV6-2 or TRBV6-3 and TRBJ2-3, with D uncertain. CDR1 is MNHEY and CDR2 is SVGEGT in the germline V gene. The CDR3 is made up of 14 amino acids. The CDR3 region is CVSSWLAYTDTQYF. Written as DNA, the CDR3 is TGTGTCAGCAGTTGGTTAGCCTACACAGATACGCAGTATTTT.

Of note for this clonotype: A much larger clonotype is one base distant, so this may be a read error. This chain connects TRBV4-2 to TRBJ2-1; D is ambiguous. CDR1 is LGHNA, CDR2 YNFKEQ, per germline. The CDR3 is 14 amino acids. The CDR3 coding sequence is TGTGCCGGCAGCCAAGATTGGCCCTTAAATGAGCAGTTCTTC. It specifies CAGSQDWPLNEQFF.

This clonotype turned up a few times. The rearrangement links TRBV18 to TRBJ2-1; D not certain. Trimming cost V 2 bases and J 8 bases, with 7 bases left between them. There are 12 residues in the CDR3. Germline V gene lookup returns CDR1 KGHSH and CDR2 LQKENI. This CDR3 reads CASSPGFDEQFF. In DNA form, the CDR3 reads TGTGCCAGCTCACCAGGGTTCGATGAGCAGTTCTTC.

The chain is built from TRBV28 and TRBJ2-3, with D hard to call. CDR1 and CDR2 from the germline V gene are MDHEN and SYDVKM. Trimming shortened V by 8 bases and J by 0 bases, and 12 bases separated the two germline ends. The CDR3 spans 14 residues. This CDR3 reads CASGPLTSTDTQYF. The CDR3 nucleotides read TGTGCCAGCGGCCCGCTGACTAGCACAGATACGCAGTATTTT.

In its sample, this clonotype is medium-sized. This rearrangement joins TRBV20-1 to TRBJ1-1, with a tentative D call TRBD1 (5 bases). The CDR3 contains 14 residues. With 0 bases removed from V and 3 bases from J, the gap between germline ends came to 11 bases. Germline CDR1 DFQATT, CDR2 SNEGSKA (reference sequence). The CDR3 nucleotides are TGCAGTGCTAGAGATTTAGGGGCGGACACTGAAGCTTTCTTT. Encoded protein: CSARDLGADTEAFF.

By sample share, this clonotype is medium-sized. The V gene is TRBV30, the J gene TRBJ2-1; 11 bases line up with TRBD2. The CDR3 is 14 residues long. CDR1 and CDR2 (germline): GTSNPN, SVGIG (reference sequence). The ends lost 5 bases at V and 6 bases at J; junction bases unmatched: 6. CDR3 sequence (DNA): TGTGCCTGGTTACTAGCGGGAGCTGCCAATGAGCAGTTCTTC. Translated, it gives CAWLLAGAANEQFF.

This clonotype was counted many times. The chain combines TRBV27 with TRBJ1-5; a possible D gene is TRBD1 (6 bases). This CDR3 is built from 15 residues. The germline V gene encodes CDR1 MNHEY and CDR2 SMNVEV (reference sequence). Trimming took off 5 bases at V and 0 bases at J, with 11 bases between the two ends. CDR3 bases: TGTGCCAGCAGTGACGGGACATATAGCAATCAGCCCCAGCATTTT. Translated, it gives CASSDGTYSNQPQHF.

Comments on this clonotype: One base away lies a much larger clone, so this may be a sequencing read error. The CDR3, as DNA: TGCGCCAGCAGCTTGGCCCGCACTGAAGCTTTCTTT. Protein sequence: CASSLARTEAFF. V gene TRBV5-1 combines with J gene TRBJ1-1; D unclear. V lost 0 bases and J 4 bases, leaving 4 bases between the germline ends. Germline V lookup: CDR1 SGHRS, CDR2 YFSETQ. The CDR3 loop spans 12 amino acids.

There are a few counts of this clonotype. V gene TRBV5-6 combines with J gene TRBJ1-2, with D hard to call. The CDR3 spans 13 residues. CDR1 is SGHDT, CDR2 YYEEEE, per germline. Trimming removed 0 bases at V and 6 bases at J, with 9 bases between. The CDR3 sequence is CASSLEGSDGYTF. Written as DNA, the CDR3 is TGTGCCAGCAGCTTGGAGGGCAGCGATGGCTACACCTTC.